The 23 T cell receptor beta chains below come from one sample, sequenced in a study of control samples from healthy donors and cancer patients. TCRdb's copy holds only in-frame clones and misses some; the assay was immunoSEQ multiplex PCR. The sample carries approximately 120,000 clones, 90% recorded once. Sequencing was carried out using blood. These receptors all come from a human donor in good health. The donor label of this sample is uncertain.

The chain joins TRBV19 to TRBJ2-3, with a tentative D call TRBD1 (5 bases). This CDR3 is built from 13 residues. CDR1 LNHDA and CDR2 SQIVND come from the germline V gene (reference sequence). Trimming shortened V by 7 bases and J by 5 bases, and 13 bases separated the two germline ends. The CDR3 nucleotides are TGTGCCAGTAAGCGACTCCAGGGAGATACGCAGTATTTT. Protein sequence: CASKRLQGDTQYF.

The chain links TRBV3-1 (or the pseudogene TRBV3-2) to TRBJ1-4; 9 bases are a match to TRBD1. CDR3 size: 17 residues. Germline V CDR1 and CDR2: LGHDT, YNNKEL (reference sequence). V lost 0 bases, J lost 4 bases, and 6 bases stayed unmatched. The CDR3 nucleotides are TGTGCCAGCAGCCAAGAAGCCAGGACAGGGGTTAATGAAAAACTGTTTTTT. Residues: CASSQEARTGVNEKLFF.

This chain uses TRBV12-5 with TRBJ1-1, with D unresolved. The CDR3 spans 16 residues. Trimming took off 3 bases at V and 2 bases at J, with 16 bases between the two ends. The V gene's germline CDR1 is LGHNT and CDR2 FRNRAP. This CDR3 reads CASGFATDGKNTEAFF. The CDR3 DNA sequence: TGTGCTAGTGGTTTTGCCACGGACGGTAAAAACACTGAAGCTTTCTTT. Full variable domain (missing parts from reference TRBV12-5 and TRBJ1-1): DARVTQTPRHKVTEMGQEVTMRCQPILGHNTVFWYRQTMMQGLELLAYFRNRAPLDDSGMPKDRFSAEMPDATLATLKIQPSEPRDSAVYFCASGFATDGKNTEAFFGQGTRLTVV.

This chain uses TRBV27 with TRBJ1-5; D not resolved. Trimming cost V 5 bases and J 0 bases, with 14 bases left between them. The length of the CDR3 is 16 residues. Germline V gives CDR1 MNHEY, CDR2 SMNVEV (reference sequence). The CDR3: CASSIGPIYSNQPQHF. CDR3 coding DNA: TGTGCCAGCAGTATTGGGCCAATATATAGCAATCAGCCCCAGCATTTT.

The chain carries TRBV6-5 and TRBJ2-3; 8 bases match TRBD2. Germline loops: CDR1 MNHEY, CDR2 SVGAGI. V dropped 6 bases and J dropped 1; count of bases not matched to a gene: 3. CDR3 length: 14 amino acids. CDR3 amino acids: CASRISGGTDTQYF. CDR3 nucleotides: TGTGCCAGCAGAATTAGCGGGGGCACAGATACGCAGTATTTT.

In DNA form, the CDR3 reads TGTGCTAGTGGTTTGGTACGAGGGACAGACCATTATTACGAGCAGTACTTC. Translating gives CASGLVRGTDHYYEQYF. The rearrangement uses TRBV12-5 and TRBJ2-7; TRBD1 matches 7 bases. V dropped 0 bases and J dropped 4; count of bases not matched to a gene: 12. This CDR3 is built from 17 residues. Germline values: CDR1 LGHNT, CDR2 FRNRAP.

The chain recombines TRBV3-1 (or the pseudogene TRBV3-2) with TRBJ1-6; TRBD1 agrees at 11 bases. This CDR3 region has 15 residues. The V gene's germline CDR1 is LGHDT and CDR2 YNNKEL (reference sequence). V shed 2 bases and J 9 bases; nucleotides not matched to a gene: 3. This CDR3 is CASSQTGTGGSPLHF. The DNA of the CDR3 is TGTGCCAGCAGCCAAACCGGGACAGGGGGTTCACCCCTCCACTTT.

The chain links TRBV30 to TRBJ1-1; the D gene is possibly TRBD1 (6 bases). Trimming removed 4 bases from V and 3 bases from J, with 12 bases in between. Germline V CDR1 and CDR2: GTSNPN, SVGIG (reference sequence). This CDR3 contains 13 residues. Here the CDR3 reads CAWKQGWDTEAFF. CDR3 DNA sequence: TGTGCCTGGAAACAGGGTTGGGACACTGAAGCTTTCTTT.

CDR3 DNA: TGTGCCACCAATAGCGGGGGGAGCACAGATACGCAGTATTTT. It translates to CATNSGGSTDTQYF. J is TRBJ2-3 and V is TRBV2; 10 nucleotides align to TRBD2. J gave up 0 bases and V 10 bases, and 4 bases lay outside the gene matches. The germline gives CDR1 SNHLY, CDR2 FYNNEI. The CDR3 loop spans 14 amino acids.

The chain has TRBV12-5 and TRBJ2-3, with D possibly matching TRBD1 (6 bases). Trimming stripped 0 bases from V and 0 bases from J, with 10 bases between. Germline CDR1 LGHNT, CDR2 FRNRAP. This CDR3 is 16 amino acids long. Here the CDR3 reads CASGLVRQASTDTQYF. Here the CDR3 DNA reads TGTGCTAGTGGTTTGGTCCGACAGGCTAGCACAGATACGCAGTATTTT.

The sample holds a few counts of this clone. CDR3 nucleotide sequence: TGCGCCAGCAGTCTTCAGTTGAACACCGGGGAGCTGTTTTTT. The encoded protein is CASSLQLNTGELFF. The genes are TRBV10-2 and TRBJ2-2; no definite D call. Trimming removed 5 bases from V and 1 base from J, with 8 bases in between. This CDR3 has 14 residues. Germline lookup yields CDR1 WSHSY and CDR2 SAAADI.

This clone was seen only once. The chain links TRBV6-5 to TRBJ2-2; D remains ambiguous. The V and J ends lost 8 bases and 0 bases respectively, with 10 bases between them. Germline-derived CDR1 and CDR2 are MNHEY and SVGAGI. This CDR3 region has 14 residues. In DNA form, the CDR3 reads TGTGCCAGCCGCTGGACCGCGAACACCGGGGAGCTGTTTTTT. Protein: CASRWTANTGELFF.

CDR3 protein: CASSGQFEAFF. The CDR3 region has the DNA TGTGCCAGCAGCGGACAGTTTGAAGCTTTCTTT. V and J are TRBV7-9 and TRBJ1-1; D is perhaps TRBD1 (6 bases). Looked up from germline, CDR1 is SEHNR and CDR2 is FQNEAQ (reference sequence). V was cut by 5 bases and J by 7 bases, with 8 bases left in between. There are 11 residues in the CDR3.

This clone was seen a single time. The chain links TRBV5-1 to TRBJ1-1; D might be TRBD1 (5 bases). V dropped 2 bases and J dropped 0 bases, with 11 bases sitting between them. Germline V gene data show CDR1 as SGHRS and CDR2 as YFSETQ. This CDR3 is built from 15 residues. The CDR3 reads CASSLKGTMNTEAFF. As DNA, the CDR3 is TGCGCCAGCAGCTTAAAGGGGACCATGAACACTGAAGCTTTCTTT. Full variable domain (remainder filled in from reference TRBV5-1 and TRBJ1-1): KAGVTQTPRYLIKTRGQQVTLSCSPISGHRSVSWYQQTPGQGLQFLFEYFSETQRNKGNFPGRFSGRQFSNSRSEMNVSTLELGDSALYLCASSLKGTMNTEAFFGQGTRLTVV.

The chain is built from TRBV3-1 (or the pseudogene TRBV3-2) and TRBJ2-5, with TRBD1 identical over 9 bases. Germline V gene lookup returns CDR1 LGHDT and CDR2 YNNKEL (reference sequence). The CDR3 length is 14 residues. The trim removed 3 bases at V and 2 bases at J, leaving 1 base unmatched. CDR3 amino acids: CASSHGQGQETQYF. The DNA for the CDR3 is TGTGCCAGCAGCCACGGACAGGGGCAAGAGACCCAGTACTTC.

The rearrangement uses TRBV19 and TRBJ1-3; D remains unclear. The CDR3 contains 15 residues. Germline V CDR1 and CDR2: LNHDA, SQIVND (reference sequence). V was clipped by 2 bases and J by 0 bases, with 8 bases between them. This chain's CDR3 is CASSIRHFSGNTIYF. DNA for the CDR3: TGTGCCAGTAGTATACGACACTTCTCTGGAAACACCATATATTTT.

The chain employs TRBV12-5 and TRBJ1-4; the match to TRBD1 covers 7 bases. Per germline, CDR1 LGHNT and CDR2 FRNRAP. CDR3 length: 17 amino acids. V shed 0 bases, J shed 5 bases, and the junction held 9 bases outside the gene matches. The CDR3 DNA sequence: TGTGCTAGTGGTTTGGTACCAGGGACAGCCTTCAATGAAAAACTGTTTTTT. Translated: CASGLVPGTAFNEKLFF.

The chain uses TRBV5-6 and TRBJ1-1; D unresolved. Germline CDR1 and CDR2: SGHDT and YYEEEE. The CDR3 is made up of 14 amino acids. Trimming stripped 1 base from V and 1 base from J, with 8 bases between. The CDR3 nucleotides read TGTGCCAGCAGCTTGATCGGCCGGAACACTGAAGCTTTCTTT. Translation gives CASSLIGRNTEAFF.

The chain employs TRBV11-1 and TRBJ2-7; weak D call: TRBD2 (6 bases). Trimming removed 3 bases at V and 2 bases at J, with 17 bases between. There are 16 residues in the CDR3. Germline V gene sequence: CDR1 SGHAT, CDR2 FQDESV (reference sequence). DNA for the CDR3: TGTGCCAGCAGCTTGGCAAGGGGCGGGGAGCCCTACGAGCAGTACTTC. Its translation is CASSLARGGEPYEQYF.

This chain connects TRBV5-1 to TRBJ2-3; D is possibly TRBD2 (7 bases). Germline values: CDR1 SGHRS, CDR2 YFSETQ. This CDR3 comprises 13 residues. The V end lost 7 bases, the J end lost 1 base, and 10 bases lay between the germline ends. CDR3 DNA sequence: TGCGCCAGCGGGGGGGCCCGCACAGATACGCAGTATTTT. This translates into CASGGARTDTQYF.

The V gene is TRBV10-3, the J gene TRBJ2-1; 10 nucleotides line up with TRBD1. Germline V lookup: CDR1 ENHRY, CDR2 SYGVKD. The CDR3 loop spans 12 amino acids. V trimming: 11 bases; J trimming: 10 bases; junction bases outside the gene matches: 8. The CDR3 sequence is CAAGTGDREQFF. The CDR3 DNA follows: TGTGCCGCTGGGACAGGGGATCGCGAGCAGTTCTTC.

Only one count was recorded for this clone. The rearrangement joins TRBV7-8 to TRBJ1-5; no definite D call. V lost 4 bases and J lost 5, with 9 bases in between. The CDR3 sequence is 13 residues long. Germline values: CDR1 SGHVS, CDR2 FQNEAQ. Written as DNA, the CDR3 is TGTGCCAGCAGCTCCTCTAGGGATCAGCCCCAGCATTTT. Translation: CASSSSRDQPQHF.

This chain connects TRBV6-2 or TRBV6-3 to TRBJ1-1; D remains ambiguous. Germline V CDR1 and CDR2: MNHEY, SVGEGT. Trimming removed 0 bases at V and 3 bases at J, with 8 bases between. CDR3 length: 14 amino acids. The CDR3 region is CASSYSNGDTEAFF. CDR3 DNA: TGTGCCAGCAGTTACTCGAACGGGGACACTGAAGCTTTCTTT.